Each of the 11 T cell receptor beta chains below was sequenced from the same sample in a study of T cell responses to AZD1222 COVID-19 vaccine. Clones were read by immunoSEQ multiplex PCR, and TCRdb kept only the in-frame ones, dropping some. This sample has 240,000 or so clones, with approximately 93% found just once. Sequenced here: peripheral blood, sampled on day 0 of AZD1222 vaccination. Receptors originate from an adult in good health.

This rearrangement joins TRBV19 to TRBJ1-2; D is ambiguous. CDR3 length: 14 residues. In germline, CDR1 is LNHDA, CDR2 SQIVND (reference sequence). V was shortened by 6 bases and J by 7 bases, with 18 bases between the two germline ends. The CDR3 DNA reads as TGTGCCAGTAGACAGAGCGGGTCCACCGCTGGCTACACCTTC. Translated, it gives CASRQSGSTAGYTF.

V usage is TRBV9 and J usage is TRBJ1-2; D not certain. Germline-derived CDR1 and CDR2 are SGDLS and YYNGEE. V lost 3 bases to trimming and J lost 3 bases, with 12 bases between them. This CDR3 is 14 amino acids long. DNA of the CDR3: TGTGCCAGCAGCGCCGGGGAGAGCTACTATGGCTACACCTTC. It encodes CASSAGESYYGYTF.

J is TRBJ2-7 and V is TRBV28; no clear D. Germline V gene lookup returns CDR1 MDHEN and CDR2 SYDVKM. Trimming removed 8 bases at V and 7 bases at J, with 12 bases between. This CDR3 has 11 amino acids. The CDR3 bases are TGTGCCAGCCGGGTGTTTGGAGAGCAGTACTTC. It is translated as CASRVFGEQYF.

In DNA, the CDR3 is TGTGCCACCAGTCCCGAGGGGTCACGTAGGGCCAAAAACATTCAGTACTTC. Encoded protein: CATSPEGSRRAKNIQYF. The chain combines TRBV15 with TRBJ2-4; either TRBD1 or TRBD2 may supply D (5 bases each). Germline CDR1 is LNHNV and CDR2 is YYDKDF (reference sequence). This CDR3 spans 17 amino acids. Trimming took 6 bases from V and 1 from J, leaving 19 bases between them. Using reference TRBV15 and TRBJ2-4 for the parts outside the CDR3, the full variable domain is DAMVIQNPRYQVTQFGKPVTLSCSQTLNHNVMYWYQQKSSQAPKLLFHYYDKDFNNEADTPDNFQSRRPNTSFCFLDIRSPGLGDTAMYLCATSPEGSRRAKNIQYFGAGTRLSVL.

V is TRBV18 and J is TRBJ2-3; D is unresolved. The germline V and J ends were trimmed by 2 bases and 0 bases, with 9 bases remaining between them. CDR1 and CDR2 (germline): KGHSH, LQKENI. This CDR3 contains 15 residues. CDR3 sequence reads: CASSPNPTSTDTQYF. The CDR3 DNA is TGTGCCAGCTCACCAAACCCTACCAGCACAGATACGCAGTATTTT. Looking up the rest from reference TRBV18 and TRBJ2-3 gives the full variable domain: NAGVMQNPRHLVRRRGQEARLRCSPMKGHSHVYWYRQLPEEGLKFMVYLQKENIIDESGMPKERFSAEFPKEGPSILRIQQVVRGDSAAYFCASSPNPTSTDTQYFGPGTRLTVL.

This chain joins TRBV10-3 and TRBJ2-7; D may be TRBD2 (5 bases). Germline V gives CDR1 ENHRY, CDR2 SYGVKD. This CDR3 has 11 amino acids. Trimming took 6 bases from V and 5 from J, leaving 8 bases between them. CDR3 loop: CAISPGDEQYF. The CDR3 DNA follows: TGTGCCATCAGCCCCGGGGACGAGCAGTACTTC.

The rearrangement uses TRBV7-2 and TRBJ2-5; TRBD2 aligns across 7 bases. The germline V gene encodes CDR1 SGHTA and CDR2 FQGNSA. The CDR3 runs 13 residues. V shed 5 bases, J shed 4 bases, and the junction held 4 bases outside the gene matches. The CDR3 nucleotides read TGTGCCAGCAGCCTGGGGGGGGGAGAGACCCAGTACTTC. This sequence encodes CASSLGGGETQYF.

The CDR3 nucleotides read TGTGCCAGCAGCCCCACCCGGGACAGCGCAAGCTACGAGCAGTACTTC. This sequence encodes CASSPTRDSASYEQYF. The rearrangement joins TRBV7-2 to TRBJ2-7; the match to TRBD1 covers 7 bases. The length of the CDR3 is 16 residues. CDR1 is SGHTA and CDR2 is FQGNSA in the germline V gene. V lost 5 bases, J lost 3 bases, and 13 bases stayed unmatched.

The CDR3 bases are TGTGCCAGCAGTCGGGACGGAGAGACCCAGTACTTC. It is translated as CASSRDGETQYF. This chain joins TRBV7-2 and TRBJ2-5, with D possibly called TRBD1 or TRBD2 (5 bases each). Germline CDR1 SGHTA, CDR2 FQGNSA. V was trimmed by 6 bases and J by 4 bases, leaving 9 bases between them. CDR3 length equals 12 residues.

The chain combines TRBV7-9 with TRBJ2-1; 12 bases line up with TRBD2. The J segment lost 6 bases and the V segment lost 8 bases, leaving 11 bases of the junction unmatched. Per germline, CDR1 SEHNR and CDR2 FQNEAQ (reference sequence). CDR3 size: 16 residues. The CDR3 DNA reads TGTGCCAGCCACGGGGCTAGCGGGAGGGCTAGCAATGAGCAGTTCTTC. Residues: CASHGASGRASNEQFF.

The rearrangement joins TRBV12-3 or TRBV12-4 to TRBJ1-5; no clear D. CDR3 length: 13 amino acids. V dropped 8 bases and J dropped 7 bases, with 15 bases sitting between them. The CDR3 loop reads CASDVGEDQPQHF. Here the CDR3 DNA reads TGTGCCAGCGACGTTGGGGAGGACCAGCCCCAGCATTTT.